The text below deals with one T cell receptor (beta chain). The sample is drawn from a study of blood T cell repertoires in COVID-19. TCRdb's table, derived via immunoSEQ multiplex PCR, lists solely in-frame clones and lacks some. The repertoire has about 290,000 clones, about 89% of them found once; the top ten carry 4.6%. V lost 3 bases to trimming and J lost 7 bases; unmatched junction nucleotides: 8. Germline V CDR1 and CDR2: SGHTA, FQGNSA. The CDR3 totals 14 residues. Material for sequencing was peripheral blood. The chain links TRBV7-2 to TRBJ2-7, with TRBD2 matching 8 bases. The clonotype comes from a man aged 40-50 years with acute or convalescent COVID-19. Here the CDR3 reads CASSFDGGAVEQYF. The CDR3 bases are TGTGCCAGCAGCTTTGACGGGGGGGCCGTTGAGCAGTACTTC.